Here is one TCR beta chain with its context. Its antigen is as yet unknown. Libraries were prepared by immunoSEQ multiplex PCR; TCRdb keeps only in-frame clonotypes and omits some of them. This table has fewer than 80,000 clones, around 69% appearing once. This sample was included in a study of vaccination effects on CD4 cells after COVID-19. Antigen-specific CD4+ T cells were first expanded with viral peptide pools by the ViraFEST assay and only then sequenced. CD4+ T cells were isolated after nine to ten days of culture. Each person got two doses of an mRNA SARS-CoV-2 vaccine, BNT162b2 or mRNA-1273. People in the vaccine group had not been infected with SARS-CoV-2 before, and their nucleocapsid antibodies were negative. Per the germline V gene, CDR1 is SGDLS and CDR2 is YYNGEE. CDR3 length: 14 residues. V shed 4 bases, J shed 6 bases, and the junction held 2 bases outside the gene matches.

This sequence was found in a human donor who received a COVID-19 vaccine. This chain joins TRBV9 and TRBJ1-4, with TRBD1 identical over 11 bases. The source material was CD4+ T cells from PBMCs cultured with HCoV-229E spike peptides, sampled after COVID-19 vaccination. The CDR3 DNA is TGTGCCAGCAGCCGGGACAGGGGGGATGAAAAACTGTTTTTT. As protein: CASSRDRGDEKLFF. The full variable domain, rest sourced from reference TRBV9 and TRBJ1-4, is DSGVTQTPKHLITATGQRVTLRCSPRSGDLSVYWYQQSLDQGLQFLIQYYNGEERAKGNILERFSAQQFPDLHSELNLSSLELGDSALYFCASSRDRGDEKLFFGSGTQLSVL.